Included here is one TCR beta chain sequence, with context. Researchers sorted participants into cohorts using their self-reported clinical history. Donors in Cohort 3 who had recovered were those with two negative PCRs, healthcare professional clearance, or resolution of their symptoms. Generated by immunoSEQ multiplex PCR, the TCRdb table keeps only in-frame clones and is missing some. Seen here are some 100,000 clones, approximately 86% observed once, and the top ten hold roughly 3%. This record belongs to a study of blood T cell repertoires in COVID-19. Study in general: Acute and convalescent COVID-19 samples came from the United States, Italy and Spain. From T cells, B-cell-depleted T cells, or PBMCs came the material, which was cDNA or gDNA.

V lost 6 bases, J lost 7 bases, and 9 bases stayed unmatched. Germline V gene data show CDR1 as MNHEY and CDR2 as SVGAGI. The CDR3 contains 14 residues. Sequenced input: PBMCs or T cells enriched from blood (not recorded which). V gene TRBV6-5 combines with J gene TRBJ1-1; 9 bases agree with TRBD1. The source of this sequence is a woman aged 45-60 years who had recovered from COVID-19. The chain's CDR3 is CASRVTGTGIEAFF. The CDR3 bases are TGTGCCAGCAGGGTAACCGGGACAGGGATTGAAGCTTTCTTT.